This is a list of T cell receptor beta chains from one sample in a study of shared clonotypes between healthy human individuals. The table came from immunoSEQ multiplex PCR; TCRdb's copy has only in-frame clones and leaves some out. The sample has 2 million to 2.5 million clones; roughly 95% are singletons. Sample: naive CD4+ T cells sorted from blood. Receptors originate from a young man in good health. CDR3s include the opening cysteine and the closing phenylalanine or tryptophan. The D gene is left open where the match is weak. The size of a clone is reported for some rows only, either as once, few or many, or as a class for expanded clones.

cdr3_aa: CASSSVQKGARYEQYF
cdr3_nt: TGTGCCAGCAGCTCCGTACAAAAGGGAGCCCGCTACGAGCAGTACTTC
clone_size: NA
j_call: TRBJ2-7
d_call: NA
v_call: TRBV7-2

cdr3_aa: CASSQGRQEYGYTF
cdr3_nt: TGCGCCAGCAGCCAAGGGCGGCAGGAGTATGGCTACACCTTC
clone_size: NA
j_call: TRBJ1-2
d_call: NA
v_call: TRBV4-1

cdr3_aa: CASTPGGGNEQYF
cdr3_nt: TGTGCCAGCACCCCAGGGGGGGGCAACGAGCAGTACTTC
clone_size: NA
j_call: TRBJ2-7
d_call: NA
v_call: TRBV28

cdr3_aa: CASSPPGGGVYNEQFF
cdr3_nt: TGTGCCAGCTCACCACCCGGCGGGGGGGTTTACAATGAGCAGTTCTTC
clone_size: NA
j_call: TRBJ2-1
d_call: TRBD2
v_call: TRBV18

cdr3_aa: CAWSVRTKRGGYNEQFF
cdr3_nt: TGTGCCTGGAGTGTACGAACGAAGCGGGGGGGCTACAATGAGCAGTTCTTC
clone_size: NA
j_call: TRBJ2-1
d_call: TRBD2
v_call: TRBV30

cdr3_aa: CASSGGLAGTDTQYF
cdr3_nt: TGTGCCAGCAGCGGAGGACTAGCGGGAACAGATACGCAGTATTTT
clone_size: NA
j_call: TRBJ2-3
d_call: TRBD2
v_call: TRBV9

cdr3_aa: CSVLGASETQYF
cdr3_nt: TGCAGCGTCCTAGGGGCGTCCGAGACCCAGTACTTC
clone_size: NA
j_call: TRBJ2-5
d_call: NA
v_call: TRBV29-1

cdr3_aa: CASSLDRMNTEAFF
cdr3_nt: TGCGCCAGCAGCCTGGACAGGATGAACACTGAAGCTTTCTTT
clone_size: NA
j_call: TRBJ1-1
d_call: TRBD1
v_call: TRBV5-1

cdr3_aa: CASSEPPSLGGYNEQFF
cdr3_nt: TGTGCCAGCAGTGAACCCCCTAGTCTTGGGGGCTACAATGAGCAGTTCTTC
clone_size: NA
j_call: TRBJ2-1
d_call: NA
v_call: TRBV25-1

cdr3_aa: CASSVAGRATGELFF
cdr3_nt: TGCGCCAGCAGTGTGGCAGGGCGGGCCACCGGGGAGCTGTTTTTT
clone_size: NA
j_call: TRBJ2-2
d_call: NA
v_call: TRBV10-2

cdr3_aa: CASSRDLGGQPQHF
cdr3_nt: TGTGCCAGCAGTCGGGACCTCGGAGGTCAGCCCCAGCATTTT
clone_size: NA
j_call: TRBJ1-5
d_call: NA
v_call: TRBV6-6

cdr3_aa: CASSQVHTGNQETQYF
cdr3_nt: TGCGCCAGCAGCCAAGTTCATACAGGAAACCAAGAGACCCAGTACTTC
clone_size: NA
j_call: TRBJ2-5
d_call: NA
v_call: TRBV4-3

cdr3_aa: CASSQNGEKLFF
cdr3_nt: TGTGCCAGCAGCCAAAATGGTGAAAAACTGTTTTTT
clone_size: NA
j_call: TRBJ1-4
d_call: NA
v_call: TRBV7-2

cdr3_aa: CASSLVGGRGDEQFF
cdr3_nt: TGCGCCAGCAGCTTGGTCGGGGGGCGCGGCGATGAGCAGTTCTTC
clone_size: NA
j_call: TRBJ2-1
d_call: NA
v_call: TRBV5-1

cdr3_aa: CASALSYEQYF
cdr3_nt: TGTGCCAGCGCCCTCTCCTACGAGCAGTACTTC
clone_size: few
j_call: TRBJ2-7
d_call: NA
v_call: TRBV2

cdr3_aa: CASSPGIHPDYGYTF
cdr3_nt: TGTGCCAGCTCACCCGGGATCCATCCGGACTATGGCTACACCTTC
clone_size: NA
j_call: TRBJ1-2
d_call: NA
v_call: TRBV18

cdr3_aa: CASSQLANLPDTQYF
cdr3_nt: TGTGCCAGCAGCCAACTAGCAAACCTCCCAGATACGCAGTATTTT
clone_size: NA
j_call: TRBJ2-3
d_call: NA
v_call: TRBV2

cdr3_aa: CASSLKKGNRNTIYF
cdr3_nt: TGTGCCAGCAGCTTAAAGAAGGGGAATAGAAACACCATATATTTT
clone_size: NA
j_call: TRBJ1-3
d_call: NA
v_call: TRBV7-6

cdr3_aa: CASTGQSNYNSPLHF
cdr3_nt: TGCGCCAGCACAGGACAGAGTAACTATAATTCACCCCTCCACTTT
clone_size: NA
j_call: TRBJ1-6
d_call: NA
v_call: TRBV10-2

cdr3_aa: CASSLLSGANVLTF
cdr3_nt: TGTGCCAGTAGCCTACTGTCCGGGGCCAACGTCCTGACTTTC
clone_size: NA
j_call: TRBJ2-6
d_call: NA
v_call: TRBV19

cdr3_aa: CASSSPEPGGYGYTF
cdr3_nt: TGTGCCAGCAGTTCTCCGGAACCTGGAGGCTATGGCTACACCTTC
clone_size: once
j_call: TRBJ1-2
d_call: NA
v_call: TRBV28

cdr3_aa: CASSENLRPPSTDTQYF
cdr3_nt: TGTGCCAGCAGTGAAAACCTACGACCCCCTAGCACAGATACGCAGTATTTT
clone_size: NA
j_call: TRBJ2-3
d_call: NA
v_call: TRBV6-1